The entry below describes one TCR beta chain. This sample was included in a study of blood T cell repertoires in COVID-19. Turning to the study itself: The United States, Italy and Spain were the sources of the acute and convalescent COVID-19 samples. The analysed material was cDNA or gDNA that came from T cells, B-cell-depleted T cells, or PBMCs.

In the study's own analysis: By means of reference gene primer amplification, nucleated cell counts were estimated. TCRdb's copy holds only in-frame clones and misses some; the assay was immunoSEQ multiplex PCR. V, J and clone size derive from that table, while D and trimming were established from the DNA sequence. The table records over 100,000 clones, around three quarters of them present only once. The CDR3 runs to 16 residues. Germline CDR1 and CDR2: MNHEY and SVGAGI. The V end lost 0 bases, the J end lost 0 bases, and 9 bases lay between the germline ends. Sample: peripheral blood. This clonotype was obtained from a human donor in a cohort sampled during active or convalescent COVID-19. The J gene is TRBJ1-3, the V gene TRBV6-5; no definite D call. The CDR3 bases are TGTGCCAGCAGTTACTCGCACAGTTTCTCTGGAAACACCATATATTTT. Its translation: CASSYSHSFSGNTIYF.